The present TCR beta chain was sequenced within a study of blood T cell repertoires in COVID-19. Study in general: Samples of COVID-19 (acute and convalescent) were obtained from the United States, Italy and Spain.

V lost 3 bases, J lost 7 bases, and 7 bases stayed unmatched. The CDR3 has 14 residues. Germline loops: CDR1 LNHDA, CDR2 SQIVND (reference sequence). Participants were aged roughly 18 to 90 years from about two dozen US areas. The assay was immunoSEQ multiplex PCR, and TCRdb's table has in-frame clones only and misses some. The table shows about 200,000 clones, with 75% to 90% occurring only once. Sequencing was done on a sample of PBMCs or T cells enriched from blood (not recorded which). This TCR derives from a woman aged 25 to 39 who had recovered from COVID-19. The chain carries TRBV19 and TRBJ1-2, with 8 positions matching TRBD1. The CDR3 spells CASSMAQGASGYTF. CDR3 nucleotide sequence: TGTGCCAGTAGTATGGCCCAGGGGGCCTCTGGCTACACCTTC.